This record looks at one T cell receptor beta chain sequence and its context. Germline V gene sequence: CDR1 LGHDT, CDR2 YNNKEL (reference sequence). The CDR3 is 16 amino acids. Between the trimmed V and J ends, which lost 0 bases and 1 base, there was a span of 11 bases. This sample was included in a study of blood T cell repertoires in COVID-19. Seattle-derived patients entered the study during active infection and were followed longitudinally. In the authors' methods: Reference gene primer amplification yielded estimated nucleated cell counts. Data came from immunoSEQ multiplex PCR; TCRdb stores just in-frame clones and leaves some out. V and J calls and clone size are copied from that table; D and trimming were computed from the DNA. The data contain under 200,000 clones, approximately 86% of them singletons.

This sequence was found in a man aged 55 to 69 with COVID-19, enrolled during active disease. The material sequenced was peripheral blood. The gene calls are TRBV3-1 (or the pseudogene TRBV3-2) and TRBJ2-3; D is perhaps TRBD1 (5 bases). The CDR3 DNA is TGTGCCAGCAGCCAAGACAGGGTTCCCGGCACAGATACGCAGTATTTT. This gives the protein CASSQDRVPGTDTQYF.